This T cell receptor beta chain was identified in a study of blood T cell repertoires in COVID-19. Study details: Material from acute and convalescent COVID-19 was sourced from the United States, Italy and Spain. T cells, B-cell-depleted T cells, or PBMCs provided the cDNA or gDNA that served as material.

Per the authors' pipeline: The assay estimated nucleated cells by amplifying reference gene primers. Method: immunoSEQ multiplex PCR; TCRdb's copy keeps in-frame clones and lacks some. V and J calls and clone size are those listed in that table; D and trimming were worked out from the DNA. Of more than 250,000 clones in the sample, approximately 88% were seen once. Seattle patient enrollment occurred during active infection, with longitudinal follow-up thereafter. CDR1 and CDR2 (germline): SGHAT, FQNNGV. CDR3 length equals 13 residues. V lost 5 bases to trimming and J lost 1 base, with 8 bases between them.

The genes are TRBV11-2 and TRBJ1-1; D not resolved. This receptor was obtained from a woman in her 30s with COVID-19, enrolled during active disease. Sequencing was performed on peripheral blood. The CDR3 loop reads CASSITPNTEAFF. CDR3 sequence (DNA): TGTGCCAGCAGCATCACACCGAACACTGAAGCTTTCTTT.